This T cell receptor (beta chain) was found in a study of blood T cells in healthy people across ages. Findings and limits, study-wide: It was the long-lived donors that had more naive CD4+ cells and higher diversity than aged donors.

Primed by a sample-barcoded 5' primer and a J-beta primer mix, a second PCR proceeded for roughly 7 to 12 cycles. One entry per CDR3 protein results from TCRdb running MiXCR on the 5' RACE reads. The sample carries roughly 800,000 distinct CDR3 sequences, 25% recorded once. With respect to this clonotype: Its antigen remains unknown.

The V gene lost 0 bases and the J gene lost 3 bases, with 15 bases spanning the gap. CDR3 length: 16 residues. Germline CDR1 and CDR2: SGHDN and FVKESK. This sample was shared with a second study, whose subject was T cells of mothers and their children.

This clonotype was sampled from a boy between 5 and 17 years old in good health. The specimen was blood. The V call is TRBV14, the J call TRBJ2-7; D might be TRBD1 (5 bases). The CDR3 nucleotides are TGTGCCAGCAGCCAAGATCAGGGCAGTCAGAGCTACGAGCAGTACTTC. This codes for CASSQDQGSQSYEQYF.